This T cell receptor beta chain was sequenced for a study of read filtering for tumor transcriptome and immune sequencing. About the research overall: Among patients, roughly 17 were male and some 15 female, aged 47 to 80 (mean approximately 60). After DNase treatment, RNA was made into whole-transcriptome libraries. Study-level findings and limits: RNA-seq captured clonotypes less deeply and reliably than IR-seq.

Every patient had bone marrow sampled while the disease was active. This clonotype was observed at least ten times. Its specificity is not known. The germline gives CDR1 MGHRA, CDR2 YSYEKL. V dropped 6 bases and J dropped 0 bases, with 15 bases sitting between them. CDR3 size: 15 residues. Molecular barcoded adaptors covering alpha/delta and beta/gamma chains were used on about 0.4 ug RNA. TCRdb processed the reads anew with MiXCR; each CDR3 protein has one entry. This sample has 35,000 to 50,000 distinct CDR3 sequences, with 12% found just once. Source material: a population of CD138-negative cells sorted from bone marrow. The receptor's source is a donor at least 40 years old with multiple myeloma. V gene TRBV4-1 combines with J gene TRBJ2-7; weak D call: TRBD1 (5 bases). In DNA form, the CDR3 reads TGCGCCAGCAGTCGGCAGGGTTCGGGCTCCTACGAGCAGTACTTC. Its translation: CASSRQGSGSYEQYF.